This T cell receptor (beta chain) was sequenced during a study of blood T cell repertoires in COVID-19. Here immunoSEQ multiplex PCR was the method, and the copy in TCRdb shows in-frame clones only, minus some. The repertoire holds about 290,000 clones, with roughly 80% as singletons. In germline, CDR1 is SQVTM, CDR2 ANQGSEA. The V end lost 4 bases, the J end lost 3 bases, and 13 bases lay between the germline ends. The CDR3 contains 14 residues. This TCR was sampled from a woman aged 45-60 years with active or convalescent COVID-19. Specimen: peripheral blood. The V and J genes are TRBV29-1 and TRBJ2-1; tentatively, D is TRBD1 (5 bases). The CDR3 sequence: CSVAFRGSYNEQFF. The CDR3 coding sequence is TGCAGCGTTGCATTTAGGGGCAGCTACAATGAGCAGTTCTTC.